This is a list of T cell receptor beta chains from one sample in a study of draining lymph node invasion in breast cancer. Using its own MiXCR run on the bulk RNA-seq reads, TCRdb lists one record per CDR3 protein. The data show around 2,700 distinct CDR3 sequences, roughly 67% seen once. The sample consisted of sorted memory Tregs from a lymph node. These receptors were taken from a female donor with luminal breast cancer. Each CDR3 is given with its conserved first and last residue. Fields, in order: J gene, D gene, CDR3 length, clone size, V gene, CDR3 protein, CDR3 DNA. The D gene is left open where the match is weak. Only some rows state a clone size, as once, few, many or a class for expanded clones.

TRBJ1-2,NA,13,NA,TRBV5-1,CASSLDGNYGYTF,TGCGCCAGCAGCTTGGATGGGAACTATGGCTACACCTTC
TRBJ2-1,NA,13,NA,TRBV12-3/TRBV12-4,CASSLSGIHEQFF,TGTGCCAGCAGTTTATCAGGGATCCATGAGCAGTTCTTC
TRBJ2-3,NA,13,NA,TRBV6-5,CASRKGSTDTQYF,TGTGCCAGCAGGAAAGGGAGCACAGATACGCAGTATTTT
TRBJ1-2,NA,15,NA,TRBV14,CASSQVTPELYGYTF,TGTGCCAGCAGCCAGGTGACTCCGGAATTATATGGCTACACCTTC
TRBJ2-3,TRBD2,17,NA,TRBV25-1,CASSEGGGGPSTDTQYF,TGTGCCAGCAGTGAAGGCGGCGGGGGGCCTAGCACAGATACGCAGTATTTT
TRBJ2-5,NA,12,NA,TRBV3-1,CASSVRDTDIHF,TGTGCCAGCAGCGTCCGGGACACCGACATCCACTTC
TRBJ2-5,TRBD1,15,NA,TRBV20-1,CSASFTGGFQETQYF,TGCAGTGCTAGTTTCACAGGGGGATTCCAAGAGACCCAGTACTTC
TRBJ2-2,TRBD2,15,once,TRBV5-4,CASSLIGAGAGELFF,TGTGCCAGCAGCTTGATCGGGGCGGGGGCCGGGGAGCTGTTTTTT
TRBJ1-2,NA,13,NA,TRBV7-2,CASSLSPRIGYTF,TGTGCCAGCAGCTTATCCCCAAGGATCGGCTACACCTTC
TRBJ2-7,NA,13,few,TRBV5-1,CASSFRGDREQYF,TGCGCCAGCAGCTTTCGGGGGGACAGAGAGCAGTACTTC
TRBJ1-5,NA,15,NA,TRBV6-2/TRBV6-3,CASSYSGPTPVPQHF,TGTGCCAGCAGTTACAGTGGGCCAACCCCAGTACCCCAGCATTTT
TRBJ1-5,NA,17,NA,TRBV28,CASNPVGQQLENQPQHF,TGTGCCAGCAACCCTGTAGGCCAGCAATTAGAGAATCAGCCCCAGCATTTT
TRBJ1-2,NA,12,once,TRBV2,CASSEGFQGYTF,TGTGCCAGCAGTGAGGGATTTCAAGGCTACACCTTC
TRBJ1-5,NA,15,NA,TRBV4-2,CASSQDRSAKQPQHF,TGTGCCAGCAGCCAAGATCGGAGCGCGAAGCAGCCCCAGCATTTT
TRBJ2-7,TRBD2,15,NA,TRBV7-2,CASSLATSGTYEQYF,TGTGCCAGCAGCTTAGCGACTAGCGGTACCTACGAGCAGTACTTC
TRBJ1-1,NA,15,NA,TRBV6-5,CASSYSGRLDTEAFF,TGTGCCAGCAGTTATTCGGGACGCCTGGACACTGAAGCTTTCTTT
TRBJ1-1,TRBD1,15,NA,TRBV29-1,CSVLQGMGVFAEAFF,TGCAGCGTACTACAGGGGATGGGGGTGTTCGCTGAAGCTTTCTTT
TRBJ1-3,NA,14,NA,TRBV9,CASSVRASGNTIYF,TGTGCCAGCAGCGTAAGGGCTTCGGGAAACACCATATATTTT
TRBJ1-2,NA,14,NA,TRBV6-6,CASRGDGSNYGYTF,TGTGCCAGCAGAGGGGACGGATCTAACTATGGCTACACCTTC
TRBJ1-2,TRBD1,15,NA,TRBV3-1,CASSQATGGVLGYTF,TGTGCCAGCAGCCAAGCGACAGGGGGGGTCCTTGGCTACACCTTC
TRBJ2-1,NA,11,NA,TRBV29-1,CSARGINEQFF,TGCAGCGCTAGGGGTATCAATGAGCAGTTCTTC
TRBJ1-5,NA,15,NA,TRBV12-3/TRBV12-4,CASSFQSWGNQPQHF,TGTGCCAGCAGTTTTCAGTCCTGGGGCAATCAGCCCCAGCATTTT
TRBJ2-7,TRBD2,15,NA,TRBV11-2,CASSRSLAVNYEQYF,TGTGCCAGCAGCCGCTCACTAGCGGTGAACTACGAGCAGTACTTC
TRBJ2-2,NA,13,NA,TRBV6-2/TRBV6-3,CASSYARAGELFF,TGTGCCAGCAGTTACGCCCGGGCCGGGGAGCTGTTTTTT
TRBJ1-2,NA,12,NA,TRBV30,CAWTVGHLGYTF,TGTGCCTGGACCGTCGGACATTTGGGCTACACCTTC
TRBJ2-1,NA,11,NA,TRBV24-1,CATERGDEQFF,TGTGCCACCGAAAGAGGAGATGAGCAGTTCTTC
TRBJ1-1,TRBD1,12,NA,TRBV20-1,CSGVGQEMLAFF,TGCAGCGGCGTGGGACAGGAGATGTTGGCTTTCTTT